This T cell receptor (beta chain) was captured by sequencing in a study of T cells expressing NK-cell markers. About the research overall: Source material for TCR beta repertoires consisted of sorted CD3+CD56+NKG2C+, CD3+CD56+NKG2C- and CD3+CD56-NKG2C+ T cells. Just one sequenced donor of eight was HCMV-seronegative, while seven were seropositive.

As regards this clonotype: What it recognizes is unknown.

General study points: Roughly 6 donors showed dominant NKG2C+ clonotypes comprising roughly 1.0-7.5% of their CD8+ T cells.

TCRdb processed the 5' RACE reads again and assigns one entry to each CDR3 protein, with no DNA. Its table records about 260,000 distinct CDR3 sequences. CDR1 is MNHEY, CDR2 SVGEGT, per germline. The CDR3 length is 13 residues. Specimen: blood T cells: a sorted CD56 or NKG2C T cell subset, CD4+ or CD8+ T cells, or bulk PBMC T cells (not recorded which). This receptor was identified in a man between 18 and 29 years old in good health. This chain joins TRBV6-2 or TRBV6-3 and TRBJ2-1; with no DNA, the TCRdb D assignment of TRBD2 cannot be verified. The chain's CDR3 is CASSLRGHNEQFF.